This passage covers 29 T cell receptor beta chains from one sample sequenced in a study of CD8 T cells in Susac syndrome. Random hexamers were used to reverse transcribe the RNA input (about 0.45 to 1 ug). TCRdb re-called the immunoSEQ multiplex PCR reads through MiXCR, storing one row per CDR3 protein. Here the sample spans approximately 180,000 distinct CDR3 sequences, about 94% being singletons. Material for sequencing was CD4+ T cells from PBMCs. These receptors all come from a human donor with Susac syndrome.

This chain uses TRBV29-1 with TRBJ2-2; D is unresolved. CDR3 length: 13 residues. Trimming pared 2 bases from V and 5 bases from J, leaving 9 bases between. Germline CDR1 and CDR2: SQVTM and ANQGSEA. The DNA for the CDR3 is TGCAGCGTTGAATTACGGAATACCGGGGAGCTGTTTTTT. Translation gives CSVELRNTGELFF.

The chain has TRBV20-1 and TRBJ2-3; 8 bases line up with TRBD2. Unmatched junction bases numbered 2, after V lost 1 base and J lost 2 bases. The CDR3 is 14 amino acids. CDR1 is DFQATT, CDR2 SNEGSKA, per germline (reference sequence). The CDR3 coding sequence is TGCAGTGCTAGAGTTAGCGGGGACACAGATACGCAGTATTTT. Translation: CSARVSGDTDTQYF.

The genes are TRBV4-1 and TRBJ1-1, with 7 bases that match TRBD1. The trim removed 0 bases at V and 7 bases at J, leaving 11 bases unmatched. The CDR3 spans 16 residues. Germline CDR1 is MGHRA and CDR2 is YSYEKL. CDR3 region: CASSQDKGQKRVEAFF. In DNA form, the CDR3 reads TGCGCCAGCAGCCAAGATAAGGGACAGAAAAGGGTTGAAGCTTTCTTT.

This clonotype was seen a few times. The chain joins TRBV7-8 to TRBJ2-1; 12 bases fit TRBD2. The CDR3 is 15 amino acids. J gave up 7 bases and V 1 base, and 2 bases lay outside the gene matches. CDR1 and CDR2 (germline): SGHVS, FQNEAQ. CDR3 nucleotide sequence: TGTGCCAGCAGCTTAGAGCTAGCGGGGGGGAATGAGCAGTTCTTC. This translates into CASSLELAGGNEQFF.

This rearrangement joins TRBV28 to TRBJ1-1; D is undetermined. The CDR3 totals 16 residues. Germline values: CDR1 MDHEN, CDR2 SYDVKM. V was trimmed by 2 bases and J by 1 base, leaving 14 bases between them. CDR3 nucleotides: TGTGCCAGCAGTTTAAACGGTCAGGCCGCGAACACTGAAGCTTTCTTT. Its translation is CASSLNGQAANTEAFF.

This chain connects TRBV6-5 to TRBJ2-3, with D hard to call. V dropped 8 bases and J dropped 2 bases, with 14 bases sitting between them. The CDR3 spans 14 residues. CDR1 is MNHEY, CDR2 SVGAGI, per germline. CDR3: CASYATEPTDTQYF. The CDR3 nucleotides read TGTGCCAGCTACGCAACAGAGCCCACAGATACGCAGTATTTT.

The chain combines TRBV20-1 with TRBJ2-5, with TRBD2 identical over 10 bases. CDR3 length: 16 amino acids. Germline V CDR1 and CDR2: DFQATT, SNEGSKA (reference sequence). V shed 5 bases, J shed 2 bases, and the junction held 11 bases outside the gene matches. CDR3 sequence: CSALYSSGGRQETQYF. The CDR3 bases are TGCAGTGCTTTATATTCTAGCGGGGGACGACAAGAGACCCAGTACTTC.

This chain uses TRBV3-1 with TRBJ2-6, with D uncertain. Germline V gene sequence: CDR1 LGHDT, CDR2 YNNKEL (reference sequence). The length of the CDR3 is 16 residues. Trimming removed 4 bases at V and 0 bases at J, with 10 bases between. The CDR3 loop is CASSLGGGSGANVLTF. The CDR3 bases are TGTGCCAGCAGCCTCGGTGGTGGCTCTGGGGCCAACGTCCTGACTTTC.

The CDR3 reads CASSQAGGPYEQYF. CDR3 DNA sequence: TGTGCCAGCAGCCAAGCCGGGGGGCCCTACGAGCAGTACTTC. The J gene is TRBJ2-7, the V gene TRBV3-1, with D possibly TRBD2 on 7 matching bases. Trimming removed 1 base from V and 2 bases from J, with 9 bases in between. Germline V gene data show CDR1 as LGHDT and CDR2 as YNNKEL (reference sequence). The CDR3 spans 14 residues.

This clonotype was detected only once. This rearrangement joins TRBV10-3 to TRBJ2-3, with D perhaps TRBD1 or TRBD2 (5 bases each). In germline, CDR1 is ENHRY, CDR2 SYGVKD. V was trimmed by 10 bases and J by 2 bases, leaving 13 bases between them. The CDR3 is made up of 13 amino acids. The CDR3 DNA sequence: TGTGCCACCCGGGACCGATCCACAGATACGCAGTATTTT. It yields the protein CATRDRSTDTQYF.

The J gene is TRBJ2-4, the V gene TRBV3-1, with D perhaps matching TRBD2 (5 bases). Between the trimmed V and J ends, which lost 4 bases and 0 bases, there was a span of 16 bases. CDR1 is LGHDT, CDR2 YNNKEL, per germline (reference sequence). CDR3 length equals 17 residues. Here the CDR3 DNA reads TGTGCCAGCAGCCCAGCGGCAGGATCTCTAGCCAAAAACATTCAGTACTTC. Its protein is CASSPAAGSLAKNIQYF.

V usage is TRBV4-1 and J usage is TRBJ2-5; 7 bases line up with TRBD2. Germline lookup yields CDR1 MGHRA and CDR2 YSYEKL. CDR3 size: 14 residues. V gave up 4 bases and J gave up 4 bases; unmatched junction bases: 6. The CDR3 nucleotides are TGCGCCAGCAGCCTATTCGGGGGGAGAGAGACCCAGTACTTC. Translation: CASSLFGGRETQYF.

The chain is built from TRBV27 and TRBJ2-7; 8 positions match TRBD1. This CDR3 has 14 residues. Germline V gives CDR1 MNHEY, CDR2 SMNVEV (reference sequence). V lost 8 bases and J lost 0; bases outside the gene matches: 6. Here the CDR3 DNA reads TGTGCCAGCGGAAGGACAGGGATCTCCTACGAGCAGTACTTC. Protein product: CASGRTGISYEQYF.

This chain joins TRBV6-5 and TRBJ2-7; 11 bases map to TRBD2. Unmatched junction bases numbered 5, after V lost 6 bases and J lost 4 bases. CDR1 is MNHEY, CDR2 SVGAGI, per germline. The CDR3 length is 14 residues. This CDR3 reads CASRASGGFYEQYF. CDR3 nucleotides: TGTGCCAGCAGAGCTAGCGGGGGGTTTTACGAGCAGTACTTC.

This chain connects TRBV19 to TRBJ1-2, with 9 bases matching TRBD1. The CDR3 consists of 15 residues. The V segment lost 5 bases and the J segment 8 bases; nucleotides outside the gene matches: 12. CDR1 LNHDA and CDR2 SQIVND come from the germline V gene (reference sequence). As DNA, the CDR3 is TGTGCCAGTAGTTCCTCCCGGACAGGGGAACGAGGCTACACCTTC. Translated, it gives CASSSSRTGERGYTF.

V gene TRBV7-8 combines with J gene TRBJ2-7; 11 nucleotides line up with TRBD1. The CDR3 is 14 residues long. Germline V lookup: CDR1 SGHVS, CDR2 FQNEAQ. V gave up 5 bases and J gave up 5 bases; unmatched junction bases: 5. As DNA, the CDR3 is TGTGCCAGCAGCCAGGACAGGGGGCCCCACGAGCAGTACTTC. This codes for CASSQDRGPHEQYF.

This clonotype appeared once. V usage is TRBV19 and J usage is TRBJ2-3, with D possibly matching TRBD1 (5 bases). V lost 3 bases to trimming and J lost 4 bases, with 8 bases between them. The CDR3 spans 13 residues. Germline lookup yields CDR1 LNHDA and CDR2 SQIVND (reference sequence). This CDR3 reads CASSMRRADTQYF. CDR3 nucleotide sequence: TGTGCCAGTAGTATGCGCAGGGCAGATACGCAGTATTTT.

The rearrangement joins TRBV20-1 to TRBJ1-1; TRBD1 aligns across 7 bases. Per germline, CDR1 DFQATT and CDR2 SNEGSKA (reference sequence). This CDR3 has 14 residues. J lost 3 bases, V lost 7 bases, and 11 bases had no gene match. CDR3 loop: CSVISGTADTEAFF. The CDR3 nucleotides read TGCAGTGTCATATCTGGGACAGCGGACACTGAAGCTTTCTTT.

V is TRBV3-1 and J is TRBJ2-3; tentative D call: TRBD1 (5 bases). Germline lookup yields CDR1 LGHDT and CDR2 YNNKEL (reference sequence). Deletions cut 6 bases from V and 5 bases from J, with 12 bases between. CDR3 length: 13 residues. CDR3 loop: CASSLKGKDTQYF. The CDR3 DNA follows: TGTGCCAGCAGTTTGAAGGGGAAAGATACGCAGTATTTT.

V gene TRBV4-1 combines with J gene TRBJ2-1, with D maybe TRBD1 (5 bases). Trimming pared 7 bases from V and 2 bases from J, leaving 12 bases between. This CDR3 contains 14 residues. CDR1 is MGHRA and CDR2 is YSYEKL in the germline V gene. CDR3 in DNA: TGCGCCAGCACAGGACACCGCACCTACAATGAGCAGTTCTTC. This gives the protein CASTGHRTYNEQFF.

The count of this clonotype is one. This rearrangement joins TRBV20-1 to TRBJ1-2, with unresolved D. CDR3 size: 14 residues. V was pared by 5 bases and J by 2 bases, with 15 bases between. CDR1 DFQATT and CDR2 SNEGSKA come from the germline V gene (reference sequence). CDR3 loop: CSAPDAPSNYGYTF. CDR3 in DNA: TGCAGTGCTCCGGACGCTCCGTCCAACTATGGCTACACCTTC.

This clonotype came up once. The rearrangement uses TRBV30 and TRBJ2-2; D unclear. Trimming removed 0 bases at V and 0 bases at J, with 5 bases between. CDR1 is GTSNPN, CDR2 SVGIG, per germline (reference sequence). This CDR3 is built from 14 residues. CDR3 loop: CAWSVRPNTGELFF. The CDR3 coding sequence is TGTGCCTGGAGTGTCCGGCCGAACACCGGGGAGCTGTTTTTT.

The CDR3 region is CAITTGGNTEAFF. In DNA form, the CDR3 reads TGTGCCATCACGACAGGGGGGAACACTGAAGCTTTCTTT. This chain links TRBV10-3 with TRBJ1-1; 9 nucleotides align to TRBD1. Germline V gene data show CDR1 as ENHRY and CDR2 as SYGVKD. This CDR3 comprises 13 residues. V shed 7 bases and J 1 base; nucleotides not matched to a gene: 1.

V and J are TRBV6-2 or TRBV6-3 and TRBJ2-1; TRBD1 might be the D (6 bases). This CDR3 has 13 amino acids. Looked up from germline, CDR1 is MNHEY and CDR2 is SVGEGT. The ends were cut back, 4 bases at V and 4 bases at J, with 8 bases in the middle. The CDR3 spells CASSSQGYNEQFF. The DNA for the CDR3 is TGTGCCAGCAGTTCGCAGGGGTACAATGAGCAGTTCTTC.

The genes are TRBV20-1 and TRBJ1-2; D uncertain. Germline CDR1 and CDR2: DFQATT and SNEGSKA (reference sequence). Trimming cost V 1 base and J 6 bases, with 9 bases left between them. The CDR3 is 12 amino acids. The CDR3 is CSARVPANGYTF. CDR3 coding DNA: TGCAGTGCTAGAGTACCGGCGAATGGCTACACCTTC.

V and J are TRBV15 and TRBJ2-1, with a tentative D call TRBD2 (5 bases). The germline CDR1 and CDR2 sequences are LNHNV and YYDKDF (reference sequence). The CDR3 spans 15 residues. V was pared by 1 base and J by 0 bases, with 7 bases between. CDR3 amino acids: CATSRAGNSYNEQFF. CDR3 nucleotide sequence: TGTGCCACCAGCAGAGCGGGGAACTCCTACAATGAGCAGTTCTTC.

The CDR3 reads CASSPRASGRSNEQFF. In nucleotides, the CDR3 is TGCGCCAGCAGCCCCCGTGCAAGCGGGAGATCTAATGAGCAGTTCTTC. The V and J genes are TRBV5-1 and TRBJ2-1, with 8 positions matching TRBD2. CDR1 is SGHRS, CDR2 YFSETQ, per germline. The CDR3 consists of 16 residues. V was pared by 4 bases and J by 7 bases, with 13 bases of the junction left unmatched.

The J gene is TRBJ2-3, the V gene TRBV19, with 8 bases matching TRBD1. Germline loops: CDR1 LNHDA, CDR2 SQIVND (reference sequence). V trimming: 11 bases; J trimming: 2 bases; junction bases outside the gene matches: 9. The length of the CDR3 is 14 residues. CDR3 sequence reads: CAYLRDRPTDTQYF. The CDR3 bases are TGTGCCTATCTCCGGGACAGGCCCACAGATACGCAGTATTTT.

V and J are TRBV2 and TRBJ2-7; D may be TRBD2 (5 bases). The CDR3 has 13 residues. Trimming left V 6 bases short and J 7 bases short, with 16 bases between. Germline V gives CDR1 SNHLY, CDR2 FYNNEI. CDR3 in amino acids: CASSRLAPGEQYF. Written as DNA, the CDR3 is TGTGCCAGCAGCCGACTCGCGCCGGGAGAGCAGTACTTC.